Given below is one T cell receptor beta chain in context. Its specificity is not known. The sample originates from a study of blood T cells in healthy people across ages. Findings and caveats of the study: Long-lived donors carried more naive CD4+ cells and greater diversity than aged donors.

CDR3 length equals 13 residues. Germline values: CDR1 SQVTM, CDR2 ANQGSEA. With 6 bases removed from V and 4 bases from J, the gap between germline ends came to 15 bases. Next came a second PCR, run for about 7 to 12 cycles, which used a sample-barcoded 5' primer along with a J-beta primer mix. TCRdb re-called the 5' RACE reads through MiXCR, storing one row per CDR3 protein. The sample includes about 1.8 million distinct CDR3 sequences, around 50% of them seen just once. This clonotype originated in a woman aged 40 to 55 in good health. The chain has TRBV29-1 and TRBJ1-2; TRBD1 might be the D (6 bases). Sample: blood. Written as DNA, the CDR3 is TGCAGCGTCCAACAGGGTATTGTCTATGGCTACACCTTC. As protein: CSVQQGIVYGYTF.